Described below is a single T cell receptor beta chain sequence and its context. The antigen is unknown. CDR1 is SGDLS and CDR2 is YYNGEE in the germline V gene. The CDR3 runs to 14 residues. Unmatched junction bases numbered 7, after V lost 4 bases and J lost 7 bases. Measured with immunoSEQ multiplex PCR; TCRdb has only the in-frame clones, and not every one. In the table there are roughly 97,000 clones, 70% to 90% of which are singletons. If patients had autoimmune disease history or systemic immunosuppression, they were excluded. The sample is drawn from a study of OX40 agonist ivuxolimab in advanced cancers. Overall study context: The study enrolled dose-escalation patients with hepatocellular carcinoma, melanoma, renal cell or head and neck cancer.

Overall study results and limits: At 0.1 to 3.0 mg/kg, clonal expansion of CD4+ and CD8+ blood T cells had occurred by week 6. Among the lowest levels of clonal expansion were found in partial responders at 0.1-3.0 mg/kg.

Sample: CD4+ or CD8+ T cells sorted from blood, taken in a trial of the OX40 agonist ivuxolimab. The chain carries TRBV9 and TRBJ2-7; 11 nucleotides align to TRBD1. The TCR originated in an adult with an advanced solid tumor such as melanoma, head and neck, liver or kidney cancer. DNA for the CDR3: TGTGCCAGCAGCTACGGACAGGGGGCTAGAGAGCAGTACTTC. Translating gives CASSYGQGAREQYF.